The following is a T cell receptor (beta chain) sequence with its context. Following RNA extraction, reverse transcription yielded cDNA that acted as the sequencing template. Repertoires were generated with immunoSEQ multiplex PCR, while TCRdb's copy carries only in-frame clones and drops some. The sample has 55,000 to 65,000 clones, about 40% seen once. The data are from a study of CD8+ T cells in alopecia areata. The sequence was obtained from a human donor with alopecia areata. The sequenced material came from NKG2D-low CD8+ T cells sorted from blood.

The chain's CDR3 is CASAWRADTQYF. The CDR3 nucleotides read TGTGCCAGCGCTTGGAGGGCAGATACGCAGTATTTT. The rearrangement uses TRBV27 and TRBJ2-3; D perhaps matches TRBD2 (6 bases). The CDR3 spans 12 residues. V dropped 8 bases and J dropped 4 bases, with 10 bases sitting between them. CDR1 and CDR2 (germline): MNHEY, SMNVEV (reference sequence).